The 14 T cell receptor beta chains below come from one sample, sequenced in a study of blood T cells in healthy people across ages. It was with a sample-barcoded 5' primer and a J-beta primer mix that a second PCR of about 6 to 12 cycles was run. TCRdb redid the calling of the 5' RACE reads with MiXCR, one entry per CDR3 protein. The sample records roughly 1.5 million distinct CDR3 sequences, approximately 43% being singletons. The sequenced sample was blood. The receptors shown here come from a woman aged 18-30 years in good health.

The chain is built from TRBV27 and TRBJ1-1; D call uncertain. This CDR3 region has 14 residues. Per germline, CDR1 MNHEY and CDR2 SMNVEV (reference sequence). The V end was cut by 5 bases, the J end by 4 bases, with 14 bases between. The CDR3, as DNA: TGTGCCAGCAGTCCATATCTATTGGGCACTGAAGCTTTCTTT. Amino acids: CASSPYLLGTEAFF.

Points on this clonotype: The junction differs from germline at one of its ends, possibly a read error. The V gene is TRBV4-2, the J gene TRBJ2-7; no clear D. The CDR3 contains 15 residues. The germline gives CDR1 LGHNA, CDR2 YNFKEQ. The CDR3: CASSQEKGSSYGQYF. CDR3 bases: TGTGCCAGCAGCCAAGAAAAGGGCAGCTCCTACGGGCAGTACTTC.

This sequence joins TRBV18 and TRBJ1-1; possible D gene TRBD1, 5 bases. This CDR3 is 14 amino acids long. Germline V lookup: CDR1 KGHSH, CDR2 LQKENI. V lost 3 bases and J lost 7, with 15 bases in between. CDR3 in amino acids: CASSPNLQGLEAFF. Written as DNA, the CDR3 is TGTGCCAGCTCACCTAACCTGCAGGGACTTGAAGCTTTCTTT.

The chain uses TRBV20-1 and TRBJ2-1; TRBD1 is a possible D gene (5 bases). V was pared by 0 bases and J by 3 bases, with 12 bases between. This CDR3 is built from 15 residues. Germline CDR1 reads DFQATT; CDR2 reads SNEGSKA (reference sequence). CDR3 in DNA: TGCAGTGCTAGAGATCTCTTCGACAGCTACAATGAGCAGTTCTTC. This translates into CSARDLFDSYNEQFF.

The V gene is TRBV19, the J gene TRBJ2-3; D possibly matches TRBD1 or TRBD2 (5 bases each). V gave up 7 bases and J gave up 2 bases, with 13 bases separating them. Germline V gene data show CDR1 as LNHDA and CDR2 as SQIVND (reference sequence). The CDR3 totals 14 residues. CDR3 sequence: CASKGEPHTDTQYF. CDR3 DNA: TGTGCCAGTAAAGGGGAGCCTCACACAGATACGCAGTATTTT.

In nucleotides, the CDR3 is TGTGCCAGCAGCTTGACAGCCGGCGGGGAAAAACTGTTTTTT. Protein: CASSLTAGGEKLFF. The genes are TRBV7-9 and TRBJ1-4, with D perhaps matching TRBD1 (5 bases). The V gene's germline CDR1 is SEHNR and CDR2 FQNEAQ (reference sequence). The V gene lost 3 bases and the J gene lost 8 bases, with 13 bases spanning the gap. The CDR3 consists of 14 residues.

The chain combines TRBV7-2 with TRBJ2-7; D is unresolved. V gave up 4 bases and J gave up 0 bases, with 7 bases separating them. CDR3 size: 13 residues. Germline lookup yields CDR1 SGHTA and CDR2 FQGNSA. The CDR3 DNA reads TGTGCCAGCAGCTCCGTCTTCTCCTACGAGCAGTACTTC. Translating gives CASSSVFSYEQYF.

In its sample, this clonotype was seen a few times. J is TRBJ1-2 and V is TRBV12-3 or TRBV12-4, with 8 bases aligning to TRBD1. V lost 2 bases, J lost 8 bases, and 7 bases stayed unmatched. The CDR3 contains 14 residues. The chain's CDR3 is CASSLPFPGGGYTF. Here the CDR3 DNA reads TGTGCCAGCAGTTTACCTTTTCCAGGGGGCGGCTACACCTTC.

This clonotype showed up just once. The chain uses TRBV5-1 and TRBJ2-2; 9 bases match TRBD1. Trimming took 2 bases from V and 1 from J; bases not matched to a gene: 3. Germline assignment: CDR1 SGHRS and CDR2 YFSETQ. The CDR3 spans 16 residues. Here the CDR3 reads CASSFGGQGNTGELFF. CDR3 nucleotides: TGCGCCAGCAGCTTCGGGGGACAGGGGAACACCGGGGAGCTGTTTTTT.

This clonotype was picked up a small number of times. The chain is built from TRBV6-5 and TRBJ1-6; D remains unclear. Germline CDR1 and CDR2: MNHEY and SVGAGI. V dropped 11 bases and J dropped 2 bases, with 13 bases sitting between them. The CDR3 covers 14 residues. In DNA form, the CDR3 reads TGTGCCGCCGCCCGTCTACCCTATAATTCACCCCTCCACTTT. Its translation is CAAARLPYNSPLHF.

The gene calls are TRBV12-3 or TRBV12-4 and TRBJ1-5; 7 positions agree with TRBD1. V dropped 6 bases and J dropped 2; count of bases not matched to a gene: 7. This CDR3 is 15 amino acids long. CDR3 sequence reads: CASRRTGDGNQPQHF. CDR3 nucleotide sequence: TGTGCCAGCAGGCGAACAGGGGACGGCAATCAGCCCCAGCATTTT.

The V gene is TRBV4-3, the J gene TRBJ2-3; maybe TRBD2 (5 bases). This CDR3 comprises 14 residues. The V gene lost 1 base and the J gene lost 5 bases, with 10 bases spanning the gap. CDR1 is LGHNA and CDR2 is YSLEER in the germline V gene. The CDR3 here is CASSQGRRGDTQYF. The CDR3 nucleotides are TGCGCCAGCAGCCAAGGTCGTCGGGGAGATACGCAGTATTTT.

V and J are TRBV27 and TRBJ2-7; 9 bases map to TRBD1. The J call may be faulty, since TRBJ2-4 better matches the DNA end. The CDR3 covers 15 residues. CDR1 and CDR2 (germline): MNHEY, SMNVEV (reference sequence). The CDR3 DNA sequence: TGTGCCAGCAGTTTATCGGGACAGGGCTGGAACATTCAGTACTTC. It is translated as CASSLSGQGWNIQYF.

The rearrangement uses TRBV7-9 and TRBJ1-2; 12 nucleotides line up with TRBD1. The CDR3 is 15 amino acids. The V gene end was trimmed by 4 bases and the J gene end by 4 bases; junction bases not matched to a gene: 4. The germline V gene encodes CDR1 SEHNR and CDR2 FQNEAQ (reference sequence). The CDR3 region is CASSYGTGGGYGYTF. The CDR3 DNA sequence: TGTGCCAGCAGCTACGGGACAGGGGGCGGCTATGGCTACACCTTC.